The rows below give T cell receptor beta chains drawn from one sample of a study of blood T cell repertoires in COVID-19. The protocol was immunoSEQ multiplex PCR, while the TCRdb copy is restricted to in-frame clones and leaves out a portion. The repertoire has around 250,000 clones, approximately 87% of them found once; the top ten carry 6.2%. Sample: peripheral blood. These receptor sequences come from a man in his 60s with acute or convalescent COVID-19. Each CDR3 is given with its conserved first and last residue.

TRBJ2-5 | TRBV4-1 | CASSQDLGSGSGETQYF
TRBJ2-1 | TRBV7-9 | CASSETGSSYNEQFF
TRBJ1-3 | TRBV19 | CATPTVSGNTIYF
TRBJ2-7 | TRBV4-1 | CASSSRQGIPPYEQYF
TRBJ2-7 | TRBV28 | CASAKRGGHSYEQYF
TRBJ1-5 | TRBV2 | CASSTGMDQPQHF
TRBJ1-6 | TRBV15 | CATSRDSGKIQPLHF
TRBJ2-1 | TRBV18 | CASSNRNEQFF
TRBJ1-2 | TRBV4-1 | CASSQDTGNNYGYTF
TRBJ2-7 | TRBV4-1 | CASSQDGGGTYEQYF
TRBJ1-1 | TRBV7-9 | CASSPGQGNTEAFF
TRBJ2-7 | TRBV11-2 | CASSSSPGTGNYEQYF
TRBJ2-7 | TRBV28 | CASLGTGSYEQYF
TRBJ1-1 | TRBV7-9 | CASEKNTEAFF
TRBJ1-3 | TRBV15 | CATSRGSGGNTIYF
TRBJ2-2 | TRBV15 | CATSRDLVTGELFF
TRBJ2-2 | TRBV30 | CAWGLAGVGTGELFF
TRBJ2-1 | TRBV19 | CASSPTLAGGGNEQFF
TRBJ2-4 | TRBV6-6 | CASNPAVAKNIQYF
TRBJ1-6 | TRBV19 | CASSMLGSNSPLHF
TRBJ1-1 | TRBV3-1/TRBV3-2 | CASSPRQGMSTEAFF
TRBJ1-5 | TRBV11-2 | CASSRVGNQPQHF
TRBJ1-5 | TRBV7-9 | CASSLLGADQPQHF
TRBJ2-1 | TRBV7-6 | CASSLGLGPYNEQFF
TRBJ1-4 | TRBV27 | CASSSRKLTGGEGTNEKLFF
TRBJ1-1 | TRBV6-7 | CASGVPGSSNTEAFF
TRBJ2-7 | TRBV2 | CASSGPEVAYEQYF
TRBJ2-7 | TRBV28 | CASSWGRNYEQYF
TRBJ2-3 | TRBV7-9 | CASSLLPGGTDTQYF
TRBJ2-2 | TRBV5-4 | CASSSGREYTGELFF
TRBJ2-3 | TRBV15 | CATSRVAGGWGTDTQYF
TRBJ2-7 | TRBV6-2/TRBV6-3 | CASSYSPLSGSYEQYF
TRBJ2-1 | TRBV24-1 | CATSDFGTGYNEQFF
TRBJ1-4 | TRBV4-1 | CASSPQTGQTNEKLFF
TRBJ2-2 | TRBV4-3 | CASSQKTVPGTGQNTGELFF
TRBJ1-2 | TRBV28 | CASSLGGVYGYTF
TRBJ2-3 | TRBV7-3 | CASSPSGSEADTQYF
TRBJ1-4 | TRBV6-2/TRBV6-3 | CASSYGQPSTNEKLFF
TRBJ2-7 | TRBV24-1 | CATRVGTAGEDEQYF
TRBJ1-4 | TRBV2 | CASTATNEKLFF
TRBJ1-4 | TRBV24-1 | CATSDQSTGLEEKLFF
TRBJ1-1 | TRBV6-1 | CASSDRTGPLRTEAFF
TRBJ2-1 | TRBV6-5 | CASSYGTSGGHEQFF
TRBJ2-1 | TRBV28 | CASSFASADYNEQFF
TRBJ2-3 | TRBV15 | CATSRGRSSGTDTQYF
TRBJ1-3 | TRBV28 | CASSRGTGVGNTIYF
TRBJ2-7 | TRBV28 | CASSFFASGSSYEQYF
TRBJ2-2 | TRBV5-8 | CASSSIGGFAGELFF
TRBJ2-5 | TRBV28 | CASSLYGRAETQYF
TRBJ1-1 | TRBV5-1 | CASSLQAGGTEAFF
TRBJ1-2 | TRBV28 | CASSLPTTGAGGYTF
TRBJ2-7 | TRBV28 | CASSPERAGARREQYF
TRBJ1-1 | TRBV6-5 | CARSTGGTEAFF
TRBJ1-4 | TRBV4-1 | CASSQQHRGRFEKLFF
TRBJ2-3 | TRBV4-2 | CASSQEGDLEADTQYF
TRBJ2-7 | TRBV9 | CASSKGLAGGGEEQYF
TRBJ2-5 | TRBV19 | CAGSTQAGETQYF
TRBJ2-7 | TRBV6-1 | CASSESSRSYEQYF
TRBJ2-1 | TRBV7-9 | CASSLMGDFSYNEQFF
TRBJ2-2 | TRBV9 | CASSALAGGRPGELFF